Below, 21 T cell receptor beta chains from the same sample are listed, as sequenced in a study of T cells after yellow fever vaccination. TCRdb reprocessed the 5' RACE reads via MiXCR and lists one record per CDR3 protein. In the table there are about 21,000 distinct CDR3 sequences, 4% to 6% of which are singletons. The starting material was PBMCs, either bulk or a sorted T-cell subset (CD4+, CD8+, memory, or dextramer-sorted; not recorded which), obtained about 41 days after the first yellow fever vaccination. The receptors were gathered from a man in his late teens or twenties who received the YFV17D yellow fever vaccine.

This clonotype came up many times. V gene TRBV12-3 or TRBV12-4 combines with J gene TRBJ2-3; weak D call: TRBD2 (6 bases). V was pared by 3 bases and J by 2 bases, with 12 bases between. The CDR3 has 15 residues. The CDR3 here is CASSFGGMDTDTQYF. The CDR3 DNA is TGTGCCAGCAGTTTTGGGGGGATGGACACAGATACGCAGTATTTT.

This clonotype has at least ten counts. The gene calls are TRBV19 and TRBJ2-1; D not resolved. V lost 1 base, J lost 4 bases, and 5 bases lay in between. The CDR3 has 13 residues. From germline, CDR1 is LNHDA and CDR2 SQIVND (reference sequence). In DNA form, the CDR3 reads TGTGCCAGTAGTATAGGCATATACAATGAGCAGTTCTTC. It specifies CASSIGIYNEQFF.

This clonotype was found many times. The rearrangement joins TRBV7-2 to TRBJ1-3, with D hard to call. Trimming pared 3 bases from V and 7 bases from J, leaving 10 bases between. The V gene's germline CDR1 is SGHTA and CDR2 FQGNSA. CDR3 length: 13 residues. The DNA for the CDR3 is TGTGCCAGCAGCTTCCAGGCCCGGAACACCATATATTTT. Protein product: CASSFQARNTIYF.

V and J are TRBV3-1 and TRBJ1-4; no definite D call. This CDR3 region has 14 residues. Germline assignment: CDR1 LGHDT and CDR2 YNNKEL (reference sequence). V lost 0 bases to trimming and J lost 7 bases, with 9 bases between them. The chain's CDR3 is CASSQEIRCEKLFF. CDR3 in DNA: TGTGCCAGCAGCCAAGAGATCCGATGTGAAAAACTGTTTTTT.

This clonotype was recorded many times. This chain connects TRBV29-1 to TRBJ1-4; possible D gene TRBD1, 5 bases. Per the germline V gene, CDR1 is SQVTM and CDR2 is ANQGSEA. Trimming took 4 bases from V and 4 from J, leaving 19 bases between them. This CDR3 is built from 16 residues. CDR3 DNA: TGCAGCGTTGGTGTGCGGCTGAAAAGGGGTAATGAAAAACTGTTTTTT. It encodes CSVGVRLKRGNEKLFF.

This clonotype was counted at least ten times. The rearrangement links TRBV7-8 to TRBJ2-6, with TRBD1 as a possible D gene (7 bases). CDR1 is SGHVS and CDR2 is FQNEAQ in the germline V gene. Deletions cut 5 bases from V and 2 bases from J, with 10 bases between. The CDR3 length is 15 residues. The chain's CDR3 is CASSPGGTGANVLTF. CDR3 nucleotide sequence: TGTGCCAGCAGCCCAGGGGGGACTGGGGCCAACGTCCTGACTTTC. Using reference TRBV7-8 and TRBJ2-6 for the parts outside the CDR3, the full variable domain is GAGVSQSPRYKVAKRGQDVALRCDPISGHVSLFWYQQALGQGPEFLTYFQNEAQLDKSGLPSDRFFAERPEGSVSTLKIQRTQQEDSAVYLCASSPGGTGANVLTFGAGSRLTVL.

The table lists this clonotype with many counts. Written as DNA, the CDR3 is TGTGCCAGCAGCTTAGGCGTAAACCGGGACTACCAAAACATTCAGTACTTC. Translated: CASSLGVNRDYQNIQYF. The chain links TRBV7-2 to TRBJ2-4, with 7 bases fitting TRBD2. Looked up from germline, CDR1 is SGHTA and CDR2 is FQGNSA. With V trimmed by 1 base and J by 5 bases, 11 bases remained unmatched. This CDR3 is built from 17 residues.

This clonotype was found many times. The chain employs TRBV7-9 and TRBJ1-2, with D hard to call. The CDR3 contains 12 residues. Germline CDR1 reads SEHNR; CDR2 reads FQNEAQ (reference sequence). The V gene lost 2 bases and the J gene lost 4 bases, with 5 bases spanning the gap. CDR3 region: CASSLNSYGYTF. The CDR3 region has the DNA TGTGCCAGCAGCTTAAACAGCTATGGCTACACCTTC.

This clonotype showed up many times. J is TRBJ2-7 and V is TRBV20-1, with unresolved D. Between the trimmed V and J ends, which lost 0 bases and 1 base, there was a span of 13 bases. Per germline, CDR1 DFQATT and CDR2 SNEGSKA (reference sequence). The CDR3 covers 15 residues. The CDR3 bases are TGCAGTGCTAGAGATCCTAAGGTAGGGTCCTACGAGCAGTACGTC. This encodes CSARDPKVGSYEQYV.

This clonotype was detected ten times or more. The chain is built from TRBV4-3 and TRBJ1-6; D perhaps matches TRBD1 (6 bases). The CDR3 spans 20 residues. The V end was cut by 0 bases, the J end by 0 bases, with 18 bases between. Germline V gene data show CDR1 as LGHNA and CDR2 as YSLEER. This CDR3 reads CASSQDGGGDTSSYNSPLHF. The CDR3, as DNA: TGCGCCAGCAGCCAAGATGGAGGGGGAGATACGAGCTCCTATAATTCACCCCTCCACTTT.

This clonotype occurred many times. The chain recombines TRBV7-2 with TRBJ2-5; no clear D gene. The CDR3 loop spans 12 amino acids. The V end lost 1 base, the J end lost 5 bases, and 5 bases lay between the germline ends. Germline CDR1 is SGHTA and CDR2 is FQGNSA. The CDR3 sequence: CASSLEAETQYF. Written as DNA, the CDR3 is TGTGCCAGCAGCTTAGAGGCGGAGACCCAGTACTTC. Using reference TRBV7-2 and TRBJ2-5 for the parts outside the CDR3, the full variable domain is GAGVSQSPSNKVTEKGKDVELRCDPISGHTALYWYRQSLGQGLEFLIYFQGNSAPDKSGLPSDRFSAERTGGSVSTLTIQRTQQEDSAVYLCASSLEAETQYFGPGTRLLVL.

Within the sample, this clonotype is medium-sized. The chain carries TRBV6-4 and TRBJ2-2, with TRBD1 as a possible D gene (6 bases). Trimming removed 4 bases from V and 0 bases from J, with 12 bases in between. Germline assignment: CDR1 MRHNA and CDR2 SNTAGT. CDR3 length: 16 residues. CDR3 loop: CASSVAQGANTGELFF. The CDR3 DNA sequence: TGTGCCAGCAGTGTTGCACAGGGCGCGAACACCGGGGAGCTGTTTTTT.

Many counts were recorded for this clonotype. This chain uses TRBV6-5 with TRBJ2-4; TRBD2 agrees at 8 bases. Trimming removed 2 bases from V and 0 bases from J; junction bases left unmatched: 6. Germline assignment: CDR1 MNHEY and CDR2 SVGAGI. The CDR3 sequence is 17 residues long. The CDR3 sequence: CASSYAGGPLAKNIQYF. CDR3 DNA sequence: TGTGCCAGCAGTTACGCGGGGGGCCCTCTAGCCAAAAACATTCAGTACTTC.

This clonotype has at least ten counts. The chain is built from TRBV7-9 and TRBJ1-5; 7 nucleotides align to TRBD1. The trim removed 3 bases at V and 3 bases at J, leaving 2 bases unmatched. Germline V gene sequence: CDR1 SEHNR, CDR2 FQNEAQ (reference sequence). The length of the CDR3 is 14 residues. The CDR3: CASSLGQSNQPQHF. The DNA of the CDR3 is TGTGCCAGCAGCTTGGGACAGTCCAATCAGCCCCAGCATTTT.

The table lists this clonotype with many counts. DNA of the CDR3: TGTGCCAGCAGTGAGGCGACAGGAAGAAATCAGCCCCAGCATTTT. It codes for CASSEATGRNQPQHF. The chain combines TRBV2 with TRBJ1-5; the D gene is possibly TRBD1 (6 bases). CDR3 length equals 15 residues. Trimming took off 3 bases at V and 4 bases at J, with 13 bases between the two ends. The V gene's germline CDR1 is SNHLY and CDR2 FYNNEI.

This clonotype was counted ten times or more. DNA for the CDR3: TGCAGTGCTAGAGTCGGGGTCTACGAGCAGTACTTC. Its protein is CSARVGVYEQYF. This chain joins TRBV20-1 and TRBJ2-7, with a weak D call TRBD2 (5 bases). Germline CDR1 reads DFQATT; CDR2 reads SNEGSKA (reference sequence). V was trimmed by 1 base and J by 3 bases, leaving 7 bases between them. The CDR3 is 12 residues long.

The rearrangement joins TRBV5-6 to TRBJ2-5; D is undetermined. The CDR3 is made up of 15 amino acids. CDR1 and CDR2 (germline): SGHDT, YYEEEE. Trimming shortened V by 4 bases and J by 4 bases, and 17 bases separated the two germline ends. CDR3 amino acids: CASSPESYFTETQYF. CDR3 DNA sequence: TGTGCCAGCAGCCCCGAGAGCTACTTCACAGAGACCCAGTACTTC.

Ten or more counts support this clonotype. This chain joins TRBV7-2 and TRBJ1-6; possibly TRBD1 for D (6 bases). Germline CDR1 and CDR2: SGHTA and FQGNSA. This CDR3 contains 19 residues. Trimming pared 2 bases from V and 5 bases from J, leaving 22 bases between. The CDR3 sequence is CASSLQAVRGAADNSPLHF. The CDR3 coding sequence is TGTGCCAGCAGCTTACAGGCAGTAAGGGGGGCCGCGGATAATTCACCCCTCCACTTT.

This clonotype was counted at least ten times. The rearrangement joins TRBV11-2 to TRBJ1-5, with a weak D call TRBD1 (6 bases). CDR3 length equals 15 residues. Germline values: CDR1 SGHAT, CDR2 FQNNGV. V was cut by 1 base and J by 4 bases, with 11 bases left in between. CDR3 loop: CASSLGIQGNQPQHF. CDR3 coding DNA: TGTGCCAGCAGCTTAGGTATACAGGGAAATCAGCCCCAGCATTTT.

This clonotype came up many times. This chain joins TRBV7-2 and TRBJ2-1; 8 positions agree with TRBD1. The CDR3 has 11 amino acids. The germline gives CDR1 SGHTA, CDR2 FQGNSA. V lost 5 bases and J lost 12; bases outside the gene matches: 3. In DNA form, the CDR3 reads TGTGCCAGCAGCCTAGACAGGGGGCAGTTCTTC. This encodes CASSLDRGQFF.

This clonotype was picked up a small number of times. This rearrangement joins TRBV11-2 to TRBJ1-1; D might be TRBD1 (5 bases). The CDR3 is 14 amino acids. Germline loops: CDR1 SGHAT, CDR2 FQNNGV. V lost 5 bases, J lost 3 bases, and 13 bases lay in between. The CDR3 nucleotides are TGTGCCAGCAGCCCTCGCAGGGCGGACACTGAAGCTTTCTTT. Amino acid sequence: CASSPRRADTEAFF.